This T cell receptor (beta chain) comes out of a study of blood T cell repertoires in COVID-19. About the research overall: PBMCs, B-cell-depleted T cells, or T cells provided the cDNA or gDNA that made up the material.

Germline V gene data show CDR1 as SGHTA and CDR2 as FQGNSA. V was pared by 4 bases and J by 0 bases, with 5 bases of the junction left unmatched. The CDR3 has 16 amino acids. Profiling relied on immunoSEQ multiplex PCR, and the TCRdb table lists in-frame clones only, not all of them. The sample has some 150,000 clones, around 83% seen once; the top ten hold about 12%. Sequenced material: peripheral blood. The clonotype originates from an older woman with COVID-19, enrolled during active disease. The chain carries TRBV7-2 and TRBJ2-7; 11 bases match TRBD2. CDR3 residues: CASSSRLAGLSYEQYF. The DNA for the CDR3 is TGTGCCAGCAGCTCCCGACTAGCGGGACTCTCCTACGAGCAGTACTTC.